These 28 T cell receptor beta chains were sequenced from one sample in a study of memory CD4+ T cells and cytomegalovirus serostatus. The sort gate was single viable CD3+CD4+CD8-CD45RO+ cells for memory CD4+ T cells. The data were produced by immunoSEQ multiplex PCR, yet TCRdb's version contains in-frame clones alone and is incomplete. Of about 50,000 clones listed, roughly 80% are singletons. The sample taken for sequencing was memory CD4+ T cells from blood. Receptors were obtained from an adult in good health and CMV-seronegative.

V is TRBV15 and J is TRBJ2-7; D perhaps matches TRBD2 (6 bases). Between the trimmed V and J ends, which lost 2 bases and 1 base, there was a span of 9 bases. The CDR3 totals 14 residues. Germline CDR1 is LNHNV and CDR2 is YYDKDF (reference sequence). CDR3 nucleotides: TGTGCCACCAGCAGATGGGCGGGATCCTACGAGCAGTACTTC. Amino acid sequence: CATSRWAGSYEQYF.

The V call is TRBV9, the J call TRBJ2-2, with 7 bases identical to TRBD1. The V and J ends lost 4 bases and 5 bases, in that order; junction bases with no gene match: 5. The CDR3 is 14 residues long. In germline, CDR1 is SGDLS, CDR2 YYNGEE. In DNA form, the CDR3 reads TGTGCCAGCAGCCCTACGGACAGGACCGGGGAGCTGTTTTTT. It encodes CASSPTDRTGELFF.

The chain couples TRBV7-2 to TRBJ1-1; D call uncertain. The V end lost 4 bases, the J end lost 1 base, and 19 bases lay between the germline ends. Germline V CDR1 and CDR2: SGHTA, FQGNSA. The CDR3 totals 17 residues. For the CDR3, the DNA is TGTGCCAGCAGCTACGTGACCAAGGCCCTGCGGAACACTGAAGCTTTCTTT. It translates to CASSYVTKALRNTEAFF.

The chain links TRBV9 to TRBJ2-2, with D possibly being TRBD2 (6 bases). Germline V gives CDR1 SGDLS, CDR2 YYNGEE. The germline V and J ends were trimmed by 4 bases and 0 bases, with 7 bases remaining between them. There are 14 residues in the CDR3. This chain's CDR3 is CASSWEANTGELFF. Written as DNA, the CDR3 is TGTGCCAGCAGCTGGGAGGCGAACACCGGGGAGCTGTTTTTT.

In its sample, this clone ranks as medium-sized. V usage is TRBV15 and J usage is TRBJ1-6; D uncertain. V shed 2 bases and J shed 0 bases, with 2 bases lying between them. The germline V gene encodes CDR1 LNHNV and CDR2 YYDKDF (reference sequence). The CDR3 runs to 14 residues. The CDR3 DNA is TGTGCCACCAGCAGAAGCTCCTATAATTCACCCCTCCACTTT. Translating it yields CATSRSSYNSPLHF.

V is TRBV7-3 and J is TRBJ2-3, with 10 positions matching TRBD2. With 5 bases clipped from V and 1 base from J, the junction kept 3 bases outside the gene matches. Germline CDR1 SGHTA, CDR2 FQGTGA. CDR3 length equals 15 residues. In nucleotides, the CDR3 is TGTGCCAGCAGCACCGGACTAGCGGGCACAGATACGCAGTATTTT. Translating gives CASSTGLAGTDTQYF. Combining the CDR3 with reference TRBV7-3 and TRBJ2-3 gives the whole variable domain GAGVSQTPSNKVTEKGKYVELRCDPISGHTALYWYRQSLGQGPEFLIYFQGTGAADDSGLPNDRFFAVRPEGSVSTLKIQRTERGDSAVYLCASSTGLAGTDTQYFGPGTRLTVL.

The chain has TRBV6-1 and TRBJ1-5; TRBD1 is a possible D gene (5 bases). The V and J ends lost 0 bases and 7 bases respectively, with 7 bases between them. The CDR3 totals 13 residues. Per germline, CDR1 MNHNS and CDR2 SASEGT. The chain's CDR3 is CASSEAHRQPQHF. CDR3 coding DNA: TGTGCCAGCAGTGAAGCCCACAGGCAGCCCCAGCATTTT.

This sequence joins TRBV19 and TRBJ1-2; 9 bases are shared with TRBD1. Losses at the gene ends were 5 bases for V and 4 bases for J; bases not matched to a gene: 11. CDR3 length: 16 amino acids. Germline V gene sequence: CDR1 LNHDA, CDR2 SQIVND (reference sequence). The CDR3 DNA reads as TGTGCCAGTAGTCTCCACAACCCGGACAGGGGCTATGGCTACACCTTC. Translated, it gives CASSLHNPDRGYGYTF.

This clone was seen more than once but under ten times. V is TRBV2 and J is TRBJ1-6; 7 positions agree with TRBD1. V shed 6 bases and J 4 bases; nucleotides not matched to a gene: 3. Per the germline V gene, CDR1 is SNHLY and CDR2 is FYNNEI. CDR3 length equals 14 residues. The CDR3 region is CASSDRVYNSPLHF. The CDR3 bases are TGTGCCAGCAGCGACAGGGTGTATAATTCACCCCTCCACTTT.

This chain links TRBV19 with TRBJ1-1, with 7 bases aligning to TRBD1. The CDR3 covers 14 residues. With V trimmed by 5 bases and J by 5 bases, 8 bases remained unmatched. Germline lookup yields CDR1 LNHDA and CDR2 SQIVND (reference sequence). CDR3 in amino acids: CASSQDRAGTEAFF. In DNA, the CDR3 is TGTGCCAGTAGTCAAGACAGGGCGGGGACTGAAGCTTTCTTT.

Here the CDR3 reads CASSGDRGQPQHF. The CDR3 region has the DNA TGTGCCAGCAGTGGGGACAGGGGCCAGCCCCAGCATTTT. This chain uses TRBV6-4 with TRBJ1-5, with TRBD1 matching 10 bases. Germline V gives CDR1 MRHNA, CDR2 SNTAGT. Trimming took 4 bases from V and 7 from J; bases not matched to a gene: 1. This CDR3 contains 13 residues.

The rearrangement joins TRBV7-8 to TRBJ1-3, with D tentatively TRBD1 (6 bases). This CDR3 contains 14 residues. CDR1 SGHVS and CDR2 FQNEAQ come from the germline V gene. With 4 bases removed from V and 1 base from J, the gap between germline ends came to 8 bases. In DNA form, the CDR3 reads TGTGCCAGCAGCTGGAGGGGGTCTGGAAACACCATATATTTT. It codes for CASSWRGSGNTIYF.

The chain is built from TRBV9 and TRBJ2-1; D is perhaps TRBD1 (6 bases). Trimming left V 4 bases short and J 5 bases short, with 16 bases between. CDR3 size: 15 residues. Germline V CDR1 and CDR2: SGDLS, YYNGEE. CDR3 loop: CASSSVLGAHNEQFF. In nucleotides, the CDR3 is TGTGCCAGCAGCAGCGTATTGGGGGCCCACAATGAGCAGTTCTTC.

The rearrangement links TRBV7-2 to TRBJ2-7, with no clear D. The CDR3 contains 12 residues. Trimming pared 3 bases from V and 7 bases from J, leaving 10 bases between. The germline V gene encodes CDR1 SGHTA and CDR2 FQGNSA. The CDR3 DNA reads TGTGCCAGCAGCTTCCCGCCCATGGAGCAGTACTTC. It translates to CASSFPPMEQYF. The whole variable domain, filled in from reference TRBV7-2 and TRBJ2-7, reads GAGVSQSPSNKVTEKGKDVELRCDPISGHTALYWYRQSLGQGLEFLIYFQGNSAPDKSGLPSDRFSAERTGGSVSTLTIQRTQQEDSAVYLCASSFPPMEQYFGPGTRLTVT.

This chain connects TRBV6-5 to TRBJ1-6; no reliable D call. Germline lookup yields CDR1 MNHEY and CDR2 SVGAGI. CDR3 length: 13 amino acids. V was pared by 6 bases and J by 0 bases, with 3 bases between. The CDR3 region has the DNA TGTGCCAGCAGGCCCTCCTATAATTCACCCCTCCACTTT. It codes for CASRPSYNSPLHF.

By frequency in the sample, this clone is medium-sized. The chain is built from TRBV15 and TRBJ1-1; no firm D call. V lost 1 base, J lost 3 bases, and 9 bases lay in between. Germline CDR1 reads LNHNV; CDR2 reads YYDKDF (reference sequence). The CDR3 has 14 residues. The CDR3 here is CATSRATRYTEAFF. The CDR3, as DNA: TGTGCCACCAGCAGAGCTACCAGGTACACTGAAGCTTTCTTT.

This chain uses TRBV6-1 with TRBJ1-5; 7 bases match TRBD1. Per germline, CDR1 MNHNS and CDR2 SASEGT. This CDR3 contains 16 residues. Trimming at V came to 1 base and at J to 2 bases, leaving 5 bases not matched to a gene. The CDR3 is CASSEGIGGGNQPQHF. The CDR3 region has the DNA TGTGCCAGCAGTGAAGGGATAGGGGGCGGCAATCAGCCCCAGCATTTT.

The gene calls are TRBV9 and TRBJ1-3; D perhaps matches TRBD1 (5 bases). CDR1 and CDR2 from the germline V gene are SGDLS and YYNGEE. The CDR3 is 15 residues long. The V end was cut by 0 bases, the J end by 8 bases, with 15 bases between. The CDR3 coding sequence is TGTGCCAGCAGCGTAGATGGGACGGTAGACGACACCATATATTTT. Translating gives CASSVDGTVDDTIYF.

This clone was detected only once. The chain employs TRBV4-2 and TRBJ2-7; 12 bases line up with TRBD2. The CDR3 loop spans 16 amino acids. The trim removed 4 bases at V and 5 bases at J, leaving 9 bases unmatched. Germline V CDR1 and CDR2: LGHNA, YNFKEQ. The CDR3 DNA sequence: TGTGCCAGCAGCCCCTCAACTAGCGGGGGGACGCACGAGCAGTACTTC. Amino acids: CASSPSTSGGTHEQYF.

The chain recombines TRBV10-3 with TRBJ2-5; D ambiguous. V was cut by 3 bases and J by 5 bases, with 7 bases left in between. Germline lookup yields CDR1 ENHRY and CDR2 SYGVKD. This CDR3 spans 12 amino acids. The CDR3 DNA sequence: TGTGCCATCAGTGACGGAGTGGAGACCCAGTACTTC. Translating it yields CAISDGVETQYF.

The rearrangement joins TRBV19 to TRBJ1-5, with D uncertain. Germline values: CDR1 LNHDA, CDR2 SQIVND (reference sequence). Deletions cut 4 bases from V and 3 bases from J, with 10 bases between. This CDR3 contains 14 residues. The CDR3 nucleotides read TGTGCCAGTAGTAACCAGGTGGTCAATCAGCCCCAGCATTTT. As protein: CASSNQVVNQPQHF.

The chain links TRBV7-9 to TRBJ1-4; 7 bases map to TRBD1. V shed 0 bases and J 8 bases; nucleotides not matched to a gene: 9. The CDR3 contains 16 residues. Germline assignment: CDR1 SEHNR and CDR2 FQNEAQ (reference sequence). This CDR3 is CASSLAIDRVREKLFF. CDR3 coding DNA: TGTGCCAGCAGCTTAGCCATTGACAGGGTACGAGAAAAACTGTTTTTT.

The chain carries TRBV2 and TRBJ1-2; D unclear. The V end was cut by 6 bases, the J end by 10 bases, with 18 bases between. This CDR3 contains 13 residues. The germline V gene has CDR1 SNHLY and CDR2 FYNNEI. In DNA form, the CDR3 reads TGTGCCAGCAGGGATAATAAAGGGAGGGACTACACCTTC. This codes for CASRDNKGRDYTF.

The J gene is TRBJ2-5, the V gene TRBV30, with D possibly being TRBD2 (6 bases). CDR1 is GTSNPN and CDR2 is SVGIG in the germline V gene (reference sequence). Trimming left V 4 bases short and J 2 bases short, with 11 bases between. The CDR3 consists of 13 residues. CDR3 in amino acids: CAWNPGSQETQYF. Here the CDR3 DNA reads TGTGCCTGGAATCCCGGGAGTCAAGAGACCCAGTACTTC.

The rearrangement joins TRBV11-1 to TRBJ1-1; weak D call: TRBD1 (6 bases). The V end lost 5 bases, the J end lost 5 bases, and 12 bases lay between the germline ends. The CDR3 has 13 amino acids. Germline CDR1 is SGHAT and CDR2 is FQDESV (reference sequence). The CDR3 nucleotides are TGTGCCAGCAGCAATACAGGGACGACTGAAGCTTTCTTT. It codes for CASSNTGTTEAFF.

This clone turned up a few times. The CDR3 protein is CATSRDLGGVSNEQFF. CDR3 nucleotides: TGTGCCACCAGCAGAGATCTCGGGGGGGTGAGCAATGAGCAGTTCTTC. This sequence joins TRBV15 and TRBJ2-1, with TRBD2 matching over 8 bases. Germline trimming cut 0 bases from V and 6 bases from J; bases unmatched to any gene: 7. The CDR3 sequence is 16 residues long. From germline, CDR1 is LNHNV and CDR2 YYDKDF (reference sequence).

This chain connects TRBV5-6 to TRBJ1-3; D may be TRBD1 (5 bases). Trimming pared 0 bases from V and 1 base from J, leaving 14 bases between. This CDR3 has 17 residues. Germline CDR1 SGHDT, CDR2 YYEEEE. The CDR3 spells CASSLARRAASGNTIYF. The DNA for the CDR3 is TGTGCCAGCAGCTTGGCCCGCAGGGCGGCTTCTGGAAACACCATATATTTT.

CDR3 protein: CASSPQAWGNSASYTDTQYF. The CDR3 DNA sequence: TGTGCCAGCTCACCACAGGCATGGGGGAATAGTGCCTCATACACAGATACGCAGTATTTT. This chain links TRBV18 with TRBJ2-3; possibly TRBD1 or TRBD2 for D (5 bases each). Trimming removed 1 base at V and 2 bases at J, with 25 bases between. The CDR3 runs to 20 residues. Per the germline V gene, CDR1 is KGHSH and CDR2 is LQKENI.